One and the same sample provided the 2 T cell receptor beta chains below, sequenced in a study of T cell responses to AZD1222 COVID-19 vaccine. Libraries were prepared by immunoSEQ multiplex PCR; TCRdb keeps only in-frame clonotypes and omits some of them. The table shows 180,000 or so clones, with 88% occurring only once. The starting material was peripheral blood, obtained 28 days after the second AZD1222 dose. These TCRs come from an adult who received the AZD1222 COVID-19 vaccine.

V and J are TRBV4-1 and TRBJ2-3, with 9 positions matching TRBD2. This CDR3 has 16 amino acids. CDR1 MGHRA and CDR2 YSYEKL come from the germline V gene. V lost 0 bases to trimming and J lost 8 bases; unmatched junction nucleotides: 9. CDR3 sequence (DNA): TGCGCCAGCAGCCAAGAACAGCGGGGGGCGGTCGGTACGCAGTATTTT. Translated: CASSQEQRGAVGTQYF.

J is TRBJ2-5 and V is TRBV7-3; D gene uncertain. This CDR3 has 13 amino acids. Germline values: CDR1 SGHTA, CDR2 FQGTGA. V was trimmed by 1 base and J by 2 bases, leaving 5 bases between them. This chain's CDR3 is CASSLRQQETQYF. The CDR3 bases are TGTGCCAGCAGCTTAAGGCAGCAAGAGACCCAGTACTTC.